This TCR beta chain emerged from a study of T cell repertoires in cytomegalovirus infection. Study-wide context: Public TCR beta signatures were indicative of both CMV infection and a matching HLA type. Study-wide results and caveats: Dominating the ex vivo response were TCR beta clonotypes that were CMV-specific and HLA-C-restricted.

Each CDR3 protein gets one entry after TCRdb re-called the reads with MiXCR. Altogether about 130,000 distinct CDR3 sequences are present, approximately 30% being singletons, with the ten largest covering roughly three fifths. This CDR3 spans 17 amino acids. From germline, CDR1 is SGHVS and CDR2 FQNEAQ. Trimming cost V 3 bases and J 1 base, with 18 bases left between them. About this clonotype itself: The antigen is undetermined.

The source of this sequence is a human donor in good health (CMV status not recorded). Some clones in this sample may be carry-over from other donors' samples. V is TRBV7-8 and J is TRBJ1-1; possible D gene TRBD1, 5 bases. The sequenced sample was CD8+ T cells from cultured PBMCs, obtained from culture after CMV antigen stimulation. The CDR3 DNA reads as TGTGCCAGCAGCTTCGGACCTAACGGGACGGGGAACACTGAAGCTTTCTTT. It is translated as CASSFGPNGTGNTEAFF.